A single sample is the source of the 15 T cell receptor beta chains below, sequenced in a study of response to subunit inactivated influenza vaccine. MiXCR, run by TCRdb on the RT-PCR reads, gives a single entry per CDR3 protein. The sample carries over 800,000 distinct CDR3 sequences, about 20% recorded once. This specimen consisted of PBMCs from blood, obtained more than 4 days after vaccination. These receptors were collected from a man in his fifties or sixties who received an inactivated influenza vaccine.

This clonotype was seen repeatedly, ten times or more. The chain's CDR3 is CASSTTMTEAFF. CDR3 in DNA: TGTGCCAGCAGCACAACAATGACTGAAGCTTTCTTT. The rearrangement joins TRBV7-9 to TRBJ1-1; D remains unclear. The CDR3 is 12 amino acids. CDR1 and CDR2 (germline): SEHNR, FQNEAQ (reference sequence). The V end lost 5 bases, the J end lost 5 bases, and 9 bases lay between the germline ends.

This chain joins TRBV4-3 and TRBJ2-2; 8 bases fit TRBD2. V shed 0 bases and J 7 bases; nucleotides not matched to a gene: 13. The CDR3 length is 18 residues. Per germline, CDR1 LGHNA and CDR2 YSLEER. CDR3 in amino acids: CASSQDPGGGRASGELFF. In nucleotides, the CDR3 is TGCGCCAGCAGCCAAGACCCCGGGGGGGGCCGAGCTAGCGGGGAGCTGTTTTTT.

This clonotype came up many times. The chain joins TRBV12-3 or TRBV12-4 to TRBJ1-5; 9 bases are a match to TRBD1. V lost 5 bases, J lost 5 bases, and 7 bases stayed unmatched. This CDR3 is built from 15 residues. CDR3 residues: CASSRTGTGHQPQHF. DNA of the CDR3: TGTGCCAGCAGTCGAACCGGGACAGGGCATCAGCCCCAGCATTTT.

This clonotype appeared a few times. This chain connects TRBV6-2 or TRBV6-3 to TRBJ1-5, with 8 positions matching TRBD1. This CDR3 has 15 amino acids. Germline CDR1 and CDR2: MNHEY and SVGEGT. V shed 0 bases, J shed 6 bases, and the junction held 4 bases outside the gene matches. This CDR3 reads CASSYSARGLQPQHF. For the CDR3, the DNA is TGTGCCAGCAGTTACTCGGCCAGGGGGCTTCAGCCCCAGCATTTT.

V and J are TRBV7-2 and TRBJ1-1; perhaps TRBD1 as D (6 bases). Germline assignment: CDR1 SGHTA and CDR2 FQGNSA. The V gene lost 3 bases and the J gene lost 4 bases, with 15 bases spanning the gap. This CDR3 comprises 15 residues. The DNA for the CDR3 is TGTGCCAGCAGCTTTTTCAGCGGGGGGCGCACTGAAGCTTTCTTT. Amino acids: CASSFFSGGRTEAFF.

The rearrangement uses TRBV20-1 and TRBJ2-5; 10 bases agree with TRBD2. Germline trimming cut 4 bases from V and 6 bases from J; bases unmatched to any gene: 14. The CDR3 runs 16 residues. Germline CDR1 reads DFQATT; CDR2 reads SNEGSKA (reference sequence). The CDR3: CSATSPQRGGRKTQYF. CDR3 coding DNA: TGCAGTGCTACAAGTCCTCAGCGGGGGGGCAGGAAGACCCAGTACTTC.

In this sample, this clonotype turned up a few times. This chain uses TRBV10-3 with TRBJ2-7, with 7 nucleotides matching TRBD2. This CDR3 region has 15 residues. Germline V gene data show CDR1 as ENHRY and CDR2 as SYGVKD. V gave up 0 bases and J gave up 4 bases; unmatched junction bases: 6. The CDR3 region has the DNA TGTGCCATCAGTGAGTCGGTGACTAGCAGTTACGAGCAGTACTTC. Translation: CAISESVTSSYEQYF.

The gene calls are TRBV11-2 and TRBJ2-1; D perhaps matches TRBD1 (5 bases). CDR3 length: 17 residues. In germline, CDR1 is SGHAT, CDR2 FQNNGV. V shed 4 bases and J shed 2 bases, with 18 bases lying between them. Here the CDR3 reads CASSSGIPLPPYNEQFF. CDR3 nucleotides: TGTGCCAGCAGCTCAGGGATACCTCTACCCCCCTACAATGAGCAGTTCTTC.

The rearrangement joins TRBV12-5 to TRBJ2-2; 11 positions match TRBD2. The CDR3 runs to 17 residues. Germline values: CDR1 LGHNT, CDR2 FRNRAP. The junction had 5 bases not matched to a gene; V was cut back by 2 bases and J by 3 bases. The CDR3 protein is CASGLTLAGDHTGELFF. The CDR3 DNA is TGTGCTAGTGGTTTGACACTAGCGGGGGACCACACCGGGGAGCTGTTTTTT.

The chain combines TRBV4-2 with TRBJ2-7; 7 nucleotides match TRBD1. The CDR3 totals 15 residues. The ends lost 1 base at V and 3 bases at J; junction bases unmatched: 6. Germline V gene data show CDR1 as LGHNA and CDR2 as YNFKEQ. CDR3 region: CASSQARTGDYEQYF. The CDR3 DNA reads TGTGCCAGCAGCCAAGCAAGGACAGGAGACTACGAGCAGTACTTC.

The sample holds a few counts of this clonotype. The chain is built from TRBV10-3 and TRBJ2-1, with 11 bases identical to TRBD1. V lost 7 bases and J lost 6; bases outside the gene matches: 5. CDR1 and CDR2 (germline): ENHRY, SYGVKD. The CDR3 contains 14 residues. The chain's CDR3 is CAITPGQGGNEQFF. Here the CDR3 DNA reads TGTGCCATCACCCCGGGACAGGGGGGCAATGAGCAGTTCTTC.

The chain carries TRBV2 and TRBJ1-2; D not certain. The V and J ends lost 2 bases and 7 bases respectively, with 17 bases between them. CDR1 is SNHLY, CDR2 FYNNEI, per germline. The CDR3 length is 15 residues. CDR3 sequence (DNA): TGTGCCAGCAGTGAAAATGTGAAAGGTGGCATTGGCTACACCTTC. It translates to CASSENVKGGIGYTF. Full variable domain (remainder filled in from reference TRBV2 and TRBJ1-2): EPEVTQTPSHQVTQMGQEVILRCVPISNHLYFYWYRQILGQKVEFLVSFYNNEISEKSEIFDDQFSVERPDGSNFTLKIRSTKLEDSAMYFCASSENVKGGIGYTFGSGTRLTVV.

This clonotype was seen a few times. The chain's CDR3 is CASSEGRLAFF. The DNA of the CDR3 is TGTGCCAGCAGTGAGGGACGGTTAGCTTTCTTT. V gene TRBV6-4 combines with J gene TRBJ1-1, with D perhaps TRBD1 (5 bases). The V gene's germline CDR1 is MRHNA and CDR2 SNTAGT. The CDR3 spans 11 residues. V lost 3 bases to trimming and J lost 10 bases, with 9 bases between them.

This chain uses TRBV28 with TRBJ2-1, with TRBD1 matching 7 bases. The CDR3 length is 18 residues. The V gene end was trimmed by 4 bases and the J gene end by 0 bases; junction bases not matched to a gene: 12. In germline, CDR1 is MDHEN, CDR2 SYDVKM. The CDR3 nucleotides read TGTGCCAGCAGTTCACGCACTTCCGGGGACAGCTCCTACAATGAGCAGTTCTTC. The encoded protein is CASSSRTSGDSSYNEQFF.

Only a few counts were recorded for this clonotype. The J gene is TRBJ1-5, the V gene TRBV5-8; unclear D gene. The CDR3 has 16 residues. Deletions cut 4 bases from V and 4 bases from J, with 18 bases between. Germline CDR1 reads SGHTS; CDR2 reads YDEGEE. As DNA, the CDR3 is TGTGCCAGCAGCCCCCGGTTGGAGGGCGCAAATCAGCCCCAGCATTTT. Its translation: CASSPRLEGANQPQHF.